Below, one T cell receptor beta chain is given with its context. This clone was seen repeatedly, ten times or more. Which antigen it targets is not known. No quality values exist for individual bases; no much larger clone is one base distant. This sample was included in a study of T cells after posttransplantation cyclophosphamide (dated by TCRdb to the mid-2010s). With respect to the entire study: Using TRB sequencing, the study followed how the T cell repertoire rebuilt after myeloablative bone marrow transplantation with posttransplantation cyclophosphamide given as GVHD prophylaxis. Samples from 35 to 45 PTCy-treated patients, along with samples from around 16 of their related bone marrow donors, underwent antigen receptor sequencing. Blood from all 35 or so PTCy patients with 1-year posttransplant specimens was subjected to TRB sequencing. In 3 patients, up to about 3 additional blood samples taken between 2 and 5.2 years after transplant also underwent TRB sequencing, as did pretransplant blood from a handful of patients. Because TRA and TRB clonality correlated tightly in eight or nine samples, later TCR analyses were limited to TRB. Public TRB sequences were checked against a database of over 3,500 sequences associated with responses to pathogens, tumor antigens, self-antigens and alloantigens. The study at large found these results: Across 45 patients, recipient CMV seropositivity and CMV reactivation were highly associated with TRB clonality; PTCy diversity was similar to CNI/methotrexate controls. The TRB repertoires of T cells infiltrating skin or the GI tract showed only limited overlap with the TRB repertoires found in blood. Donor-recipient similarity was low at 1-2 months but increased during the first year, and donor CD8+ memory clones often dominated later blood repertoires.

Genomic DNA was used for TRB sequencing, which was performed with the immunoSEQ assay at survey resolution or with the hsTCRB kit. As for the original processing: The immunoSEQ software handled initial read processing, and the LymphoSeq R package was used for repertoire analyses. For each TRB dataset, clonality was calculated as 1 minus normalized Shannon entropy, and the Gini coefficient was computed as well. To infer phenotypes in unsorted samples, TRB sequences from sorted subsets of the recipient or donor were mapped onto the unsorted samples of the same recipient. As stored in TCRdb, this immuneACCESS dataset retains in-frame rearrangements with V and J assigned. A fraction of the clones does not appear; measured against another copy, unresolved V genes explain less than half of the discrepancy, and the remainder lacks a known reason. V, J and clone size are those of that table, while D and trimming were read from the DNA. The data for this sample show under 50,000 clones, each detected more than once. Roughly 2% of the sample is held by the ten biggest clonotypes.

Spanning cysteine to phenylalanine, the CDR3 consists of 15 amino acids. Only the CDR3 DNA is retained, 45 bases long and in frame from the first base. Per the germline V gene (reference sequence), SGHAT is the CDR1 and FQDESV is the CDR2. From V the trimming removes 5 bases and from J it removes 6 bases, while the gene matches leave 8 bases of the junction unaccounted for. On the day of marrow donation, related bone marrow donors gave peripheral blood samples. Mononuclear cells from peripheral blood and bone marrow were separated by Ficoll-Hypaque density centrifugation and then cryopreserved. The receptor chain draws on TRBV11-1 and TRBJ2-7, with 12 junctional bases fitting TRBD2. Sequencing was carried out using PBMCs. This clonotype was sampled from a man aged 35 to 55 in good health, CMV-negative, and a related stem cell transplant donor. The sequence in DNA is TGTGCCAGCAGCCAAACTAGCGGGAGGTCCGTCGAGCAGTACTTC. Its translation reads: CASSQTSGRSVEQYF.